What follows are 27 T cell receptor beta chains derived from one specimen sequenced in a study of metastatic and nonmetastatic thyroid tumors. Prior to thyroid surgery, none of the patients had received any treatment. TCRdb used MiXCR to call clones anew from the PCR reads. The table records about 28,000 clones, 20% to 25% of them present only once. The sample comprised blood. Receptors originate from a female donor with papillary thyroid cancer or a benign thyroid nodule (not recorded which). Some clones in this sample may be carry-over from other donors' samples.

This clone was seen many times. The chain joins TRBV4-3 to TRBJ1-5; D gene uncertain. Germline values: CDR1 LGHNA, CDR2 YSLEER. Trimming took 0 bases from V and 6 from J, leaving 6 bases between them. The CDR3 totals 13 residues. The CDR3 nucleotides read TGCGCCAGCAGCCAAGAGGAGAGTCAGCCCCAGCATTTT. Protein product: CASSQEESQPQHF.

This clone occurred once. The chain recombines TRBV28 with TRBJ2-3; D is possibly TRBD1 (6 bases). CDR1 and CDR2 (germline): MDHEN, SYDVKM. This CDR3 spans 13 amino acids. The V and J ends lost 7 bases and 5 bases respectively, with 13 bases between them. The chain's CDR3 is CASTFTGLDTQYF. CDR3 coding DNA: TGTGCCAGCACTTTCACAGGGTTAGATACGCAGTATTTT.

This clone has a count of ten or more. The chain joins TRBV4-3 to TRBJ2-7, with 8 bases lining up with TRBD2. V was clipped by 4 bases and J by 0 bases; unmatched bases: 11. Germline V gene sequence: CDR1 LGHNA, CDR2 YSLEER. The length of the CDR3 is 17 residues. CDR3 amino acids: CASSLLSGGQGSYEQYF. CDR3 nucleotide sequence: TGCGCCAGCAGCCTCCTCTCGGGGGGGCAGGGCTCCTACGAGCAGTACTTC.

The chain carries TRBV27 and TRBJ2-5, with 7 bases aligning to TRBD1. There are 18 residues in the CDR3. V gave up 7 bases and J gave up 0 bases; unmatched junction bases: 17. Germline CDR1 and CDR2: MNHEY and SMNVEV (reference sequence). DNA of the CDR3: TGTGCCAGCATCCCCTTTGTCCTGAGGGACAGCCACCAAGAGACCCAGTACTTC. Translation gives CASIPFVLRDSHQETQYF.

This clone appeared many times. A junction boundary mismatches the germline segment, possibly from a read error. V and J are TRBV4-3 and TRBJ2-2; perhaps TRBD2 as D (6 bases). Per the germline V gene, CDR1 is LGHNA and CDR2 is YSLEER. CDR3 length: 18 residues. The CDR3 here is CASSQGMTRTTNAGELFF. The CDR3 DNA reads TGCGCCAGCAGCCAAGGTATGACTCGGACTACGAACGCCGGGGAGCTGTTTTTT.

Ten or more counts support this clone. This sample includes further DNA sequences coding for the same CDR3. This chain connects TRBV18 to TRBJ2-2; no firm D call. This CDR3 region has 12 residues. V was trimmed by 3 bases and J by 6 bases, leaving 5 bases between them. CDR1 KGHSH and CDR2 LQKENI come from the germline V gene. The CDR3 bases are TGTGCCAGCTCACCTGACCCCGGGGAGCTGTTTTTT. Amino acids: CASSPDPGELFF.

This clone was seen ten or more times. A junction boundary mismatches the germline segment, possibly from a read error. Distinct nucleotide sequences in the sample also encode this CDR3. The chain carries TRBV9 and TRBJ2-3, with unresolved D. Per germline, CDR1 SGDLS and CDR2 YYNGEE. The CDR3 is made up of 16 amino acids. The CDR3 DNA sequence: TGTGCCAGCAGCGTATTGGGCCGGGCAAGCACGGATACGCAGTATTTT. It translates to CASSVLGRASTDTQYF.

This clone was recorded many times. The rearrangement uses TRBV20-1 and TRBJ2-7; 9 nucleotides agree with TRBD2. Germline V CDR1 and CDR2: DFQATT, SNEGSKA (reference sequence). This CDR3 region has 16 residues. Germline trimming cut 1 base from V and 0 bases from J; bases unmatched to any gene: 7. The CDR3 sequence is CSARGRLAGHSYEQYF. The CDR3, as DNA: TGCAGTGCTAGAGGCCGGCTAGCGGGACACTCCTACGAGCAGTACTTC.

The rearrangement uses TRBV15 and TRBJ1-1; no clear D. This CDR3 is 14 amino acids long. Germline CDR1 LNHNV, CDR2 YYDKDF (reference sequence). The CDR3 DNA reads as TGTGACATGTCAGAAGGGTCTTACTACACTGAAGCTTTCTTT. Protein sequence: CDMSEGSYYTEAFF.

Only one count was recorded for this clone. No conserved phenylalanine or tryptophan ends this CDR3, so it is likely a read error. The DNA is omitted, as the CDR3 cannot be located on it reliably, and the CDR3 follows TCRdb's listing. The chain's CDR3 is CASSLSAGEGGNIQDL. V is TRBV27 and J is TRBJ2-4; the table's D call, TRBD2, has no DNA check behind it. The CDR3 is 16 residues long, ends included. The germline V gene encodes CDR1 MNHEY and CDR2 SMNVEV (reference sequence).

This clone occurred many times. The rearrangement joins TRBV3-1 to TRBJ1-1; D is unclear. Trimming took 4 bases from V and 5 from J, leaving 8 bases between them. Germline V gene sequence: CDR1 LGHDT, CDR2 YNNKEL (reference sequence). The CDR3 has 12 residues. This CDR3 is CASSLSPTEAFF. In DNA form, the CDR3 reads TGTGCCAGCAGCCTCTCTCCGACTGAAGCTTTCTTT.

This clone was detected only a few times. One end of the junction is discordant with germline, which a read error may explain. The genes are TRBV19 and TRBJ1-1, with 7 positions matching TRBD1. CDR3 size: 14 residues. Germline V gene sequence: CDR1 LNHDA, CDR2 SQIVND (reference sequence). CDR3 nucleotide sequence: TGTGCCAATAGTTCCAGGGGGATGTTTTTGACGGCTTTCTTT. Translation gives CANSSRGMFLTAFF.

V and J are TRBV9 and TRBJ1-2; no clear D gene. Germline V lookup: CDR1 SGDLS, CDR2 YYNGEE. This CDR3 spans 17 amino acids. The germline V and J ends were trimmed by 3 bases and 8 bases, with 26 bases remaining between them. This chain's CDR3 is CASSAQFGPSPGEGYTF. The CDR3 DNA reads TGTGCCAGCAGCGCGCAATTCGGGCCGTCTCCGGGTGAGGGCTACACCTTC.

This clone was picked up many times. This sequence joins TRBV29-1 and TRBJ2-1; the D gene is possibly TRBD1 (5 bases). Trimming stripped 7 bases from V and 2 bases from J, with 9 bases between. The germline V gene encodes CDR1 SQVTM and CDR2 ANQGSEA. The CDR3 is 12 residues long. CDR3 region: CSDRGTYNEQFF. The CDR3 DNA is TGCAGCGATAGGGGTACCTACAATGAGCAGTTCTTC.

Ten or more counts support this clone. The rearrangement links TRBV15 to TRBJ2-3, with 13 bases identical to TRBD2. From germline, CDR1 is LNHNV and CDR2 YYDKDF (reference sequence). This CDR3 has 17 residues. V was clipped by 6 bases and J by 4 bases; unmatched bases: 10. The CDR3 reads CATRGISGLAGPDTQYF. The CDR3 bases are TGTGCCACCAGGGGAATCTCGGGACTAGCGGGACCAGATACGCAGTATTTT.

The chain joins TRBV28 to TRBJ2-7; D gene uncertain. CDR1 is MDHEN, CDR2 SYDVKM, per germline. This CDR3 comprises 13 residues. Trimming shortened V by 8 bases and J by 2 bases, and 13 bases separated the two germline ends. Here the CDR3 reads CASGDSAPYEQYF. Here the CDR3 DNA reads TGTGCCAGCGGAGACTCGGCCCCCTACGAGCAGTACTTC.

A remark on this clone: At one end the junction does not follow the germline gene, possibly because of a read error. The genes are TRBV5-6 and TRBJ2-7; D possibly corresponds to TRBD2 (7 bases). The CDR3 is 15 residues long. Germline lookup yields CDR1 SGHDT and CDR2 YYEEEE. CDR3 DNA: TGTGCCAGCAGCTTAGGGACGGGGGGCTCCTACGAGCCGTACTTC. Protein sequence: CASSLGTGGSYEPYF.

This clone was recorded many times. The chain carries TRBV15 and TRBJ2-3; perhaps TRBD2 as D (6 bases). Germline V CDR1 and CDR2: LNHNV, YYDKDF (reference sequence). Trimming took 0 bases from V and 1 from J, leaving 8 bases between them. The CDR3 length is 15 residues. The chain's CDR3 is CATSREWGGTDTQYF. The DNA of the CDR3 is TGTGCCACCAGCAGAGAGTGGGGGGGCACAGATACGCAGTATTTT. Full variable domain (rest looked up from reference TRBV15 and TRBJ2-3): DAMVIQNPRYQVTQFGKPVTLSCSQTLNHNVMYWYQQKSSQAPKLLFHYYDKDFNNEADTPDNFQSRRPNTSFCFLDIRSPGLGDTAMYLCATSREWGGTDTQYFGPGTRLTVL.

The table lists this clone with many counts. The V call is TRBV11-2, the J call TRBJ1-1; 7 positions agree with TRBD1. V trimming: 5 bases; J trimming: 0 bases; junction bases outside the gene matches: 3. The CDR3 runs 14 residues. Looked up from germline, CDR1 is SGHAT and CDR2 is FQNNGV. CDR3 DNA sequence: TGTGCCAGCAGCCCCGGGACAGTGAACACTGAAGCTTTCTTT. This gives the protein CASSPGTVNTEAFF. The full variable domain, with the rest looked up from reference TRBV11-2 and TRBJ1-1, is EAGVAQSPRYKIIEKRQSVAFWCNPISGHATLYWYQQILGQGPKLLIQFQNNGVVDDSQLPKDRFSAERLKGVDSTLKIQPAKLEDSAVYLCASSPGTVNTEAFFGQGTRLTVV.

This clone was seen at least ten times. The same CDR3 is also encoded by other DNA sequences in this sample. The chain recombines TRBV19 with TRBJ1-1; D perhaps matches TRBD1 (6 bases). Germline V CDR1 and CDR2: LNHDA, SQIVND (reference sequence). V shed 8 bases and J shed 2 bases, with 12 bases lying between them. This CDR3 comprises 13 residues. CDR3 residues: CASATGLNTEAFF. The CDR3 bases are TGTGCCAGTGCCACAGGGTTAAACACTGAAGCTTTCTTT.

This clone rates as medium-sized (0.01 to 0.1%). The rearrangement uses TRBV6-1 and TRBJ1-1; 8 bases are shared with TRBD1. Trimming cost V 6 bases and J 4 bases; bases outside gene matches: 7. CDR3 length: 14 residues. Germline V gene lookup returns CDR1 MNHNS and CDR2 SASEGT. The chain's CDR3 is CASSQGAGGTEAFF. The CDR3 bases are TGTGCCAGCAGCCAGGGGGCGGGGGGCACTGAAGCTTTCTTT.

The V and J genes are TRBV7-9 and TRBJ2-7; D unresolved. V was pared by 2 bases and J by 3 bases, with 11 bases between. The CDR3 sequence is 14 residues long. Germline V gives CDR1 SEHNR, CDR2 FQNEAQ (reference sequence). This CDR3 reads CASSLSSLIYEQYF. CDR3 bases: TGTGCCAGCAGCTTAAGCTCCCTGATCTACGAGCAGTACTTC.

The J gene is TRBJ1-6, the V gene TRBV5-1, with unresolved D. Deletions cut 4 bases from V and 7 bases from J, with 12 bases between. Germline V lookup: CDR1 SGHRS, CDR2 YFSETQ. This CDR3 is built from 14 residues. The CDR3 protein is CASSLSVGNSPLHF. The CDR3 DNA is TGCGCCAGCAGCCTATCGGTGGGAAATTCACCCCTCCACTTT.

The CDR3 DNA sequence: TGCAGTGCTAGACCCTATAGCCACAGAGATGAGCAGTTCTTC. Translated, it gives CSARPYSHRDEQFF. The chain is built from TRBV20-1 and TRBJ2-1; D is uncertain. V lost 2 bases and J 8 bases, leaving 16 bases between the germline ends. The CDR3 has 14 amino acids. Per the germline V gene, CDR1 is DFQATT and CDR2 is SNEGSKA (reference sequence).

The chain couples TRBV20-1 to TRBJ2-2, with TRBD1 matching 8 bases. Looked up from germline, CDR1 is DFQATT and CDR2 is SNEGSKA (reference sequence). J lost 11 bases, V lost 6 bases, and 8 bases had no gene match. The CDR3 spans 12 residues. CDR3 in DNA: TGCAGTGCCTGGACAGGGTCCGTTGAGCTGTTTTTT. Its translation is CSAWTGSVELFF.

This clone was detected only a few times. The V and J genes are TRBV12-3 or TRBV12-4 and TRBJ2-2; D not resolved. CDR3 length: 13 amino acids. V gave up 2 bases and J gave up 4 bases, with 5 bases separating them. The CDR3 DNA sequence: TGTGCCAGCAGTTTAATTTCCACCGGGGAGCTGTTTTTT. It encodes CASSLISTGELFF.

Sample share makes this clone medium-sized. The V gene is TRBV5-1, the J gene TRBJ2-7; 7 bases agree with TRBD1. There are 14 residues in the CDR3. The trim removed 4 bases at V and 3 bases at J, leaving 7 bases unmatched. The germline V gene has CDR1 SGHRS and CDR2 YFSETQ. DNA for the CDR3: TGCGCCAGCAGCGAAACAGGGGTCCTCTACGAGCAGTACTTC. It is translated as CASSETGVLYEQYF.